This TCR beta chain was identified in a study of identifying expanded T cells in peripheral blood. Study results and caveats: Roughly two-week clone count variance significantly increased as total template count grew.

This CDR3 region has 13 residues. Germline V gene sequence: CDR1 SQVTM, CDR2 ANQGSEA. V trimming: 6 bases; J trimming: 10 bases; junction bases outside the gene matches: 12. Sequencing used immunoSEQ multiplex PCR; TCRdb keeps in-frame clones, though not all of them. Of 100,000 to 150,000 clones in the sample, 75% to 90% are singletons; the top ten hold about 3.1%. A note on this clone: Its antigen is unidentified.

This sequence originates from a person aged 18 to 70 in good health. Sequencing was carried out using blood. V and J are TRBV29-1 and TRBJ2-1; TRBD1 aligns across 7 bases. The CDR3 DNA reads TGCAGCGTGTTAGGGGGCCTTGGGAACGAGCAGTTCTTC. Its protein product is CSVLGGLGNEQFF.